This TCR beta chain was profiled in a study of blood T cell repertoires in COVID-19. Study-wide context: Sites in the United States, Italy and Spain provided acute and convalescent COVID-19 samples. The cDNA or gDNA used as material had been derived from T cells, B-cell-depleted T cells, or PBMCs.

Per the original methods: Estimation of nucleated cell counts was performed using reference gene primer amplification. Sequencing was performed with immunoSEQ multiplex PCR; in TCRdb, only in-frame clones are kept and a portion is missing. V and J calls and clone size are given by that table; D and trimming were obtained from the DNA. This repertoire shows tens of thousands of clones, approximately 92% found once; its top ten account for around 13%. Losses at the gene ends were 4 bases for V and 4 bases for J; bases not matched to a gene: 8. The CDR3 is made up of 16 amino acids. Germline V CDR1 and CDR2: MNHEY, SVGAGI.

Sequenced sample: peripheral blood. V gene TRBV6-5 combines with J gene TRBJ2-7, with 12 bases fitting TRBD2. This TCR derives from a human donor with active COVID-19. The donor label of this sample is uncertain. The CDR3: CASSSPPTSGSYEQYF. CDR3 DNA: TGTGCCAGCAGTTCCCCTCCGACTAGCGGGAGTTACGAGCAGTACTTC.